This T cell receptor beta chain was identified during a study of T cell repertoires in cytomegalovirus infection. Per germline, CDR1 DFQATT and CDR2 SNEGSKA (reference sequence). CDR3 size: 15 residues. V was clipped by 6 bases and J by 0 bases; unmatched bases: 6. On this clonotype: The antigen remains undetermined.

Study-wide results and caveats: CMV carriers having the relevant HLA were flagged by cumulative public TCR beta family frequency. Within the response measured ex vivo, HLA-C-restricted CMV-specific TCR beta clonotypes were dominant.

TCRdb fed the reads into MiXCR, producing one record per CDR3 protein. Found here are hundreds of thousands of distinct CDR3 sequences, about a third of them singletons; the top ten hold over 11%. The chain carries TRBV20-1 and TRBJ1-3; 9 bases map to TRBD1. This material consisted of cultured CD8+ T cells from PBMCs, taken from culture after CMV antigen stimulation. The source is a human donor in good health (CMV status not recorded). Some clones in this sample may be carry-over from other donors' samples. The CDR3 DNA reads TGCAGTGCAAAAGGACAGGGGTTCTCTGGAAACACCATATATTTT. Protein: CSAKGQGFSGNTIYF.